These 27 T cell receptor beta chains share one sample of origin, sequenced in a study of PD-1 blockade in classical Hodgkin lymphoma. Relapses following autologous stem cell transplantation were seen in all patients, with brentuximab vedotin exposure varying. Produced via immunoSEQ multiplex PCR; TCRdb's table is partial and in-frame only. The sample lists 20,000 to 25,000 clones; 73% were seen once. The sequencing used peripheral blood mononuclear cells (PBMCs), collected before the second cycle of nivolumab. These receptors were obtained from a human donor with classical Hodgkin lymphoma.

This chain uses TRBV11-3 with TRBJ2-1; unclear D gene. The CDR3 runs to 12 residues. The germline V gene encodes CDR1 SGHNT and CDR2 YENEEA. The V end lost 0 bases, the J end lost 9 bases, and 6 bases lay between the germline ends. CDR3 amino acids: CASSLDGREQFF. The CDR3 nucleotides are TGTGCCAGCAGCTTAGATGGCCGTGAGCAGTTCTTC.

The rearrangement links TRBV29-1 to TRBJ2-7, with 8 nucleotides matching TRBD1. This CDR3 is built from 13 residues. V shed 6 bases, J shed 0 bases, and the junction held 4 bases outside the gene matches. Per the germline V gene, CDR1 is SQVTM and CDR2 is ANQGSEA. This chain's CDR3 is CSVKGQVSYEQYF. In DNA, the CDR3 is TGCAGCGTAAAGGGACAGGTCTCCTACGAGCAGTACTTC.

The chain employs TRBV6-5 and TRBJ1-2, with D unclear. The CDR3 contains 12 residues. With 5 bases removed from V and 7 bases from J, the gap between germline ends came to 11 bases. In germline, CDR1 is MNHEY, CDR2 SVGAGI. CDR3 nucleotide sequence: TGTGCCAGCAGTGAATTAGGTGGTGGCTACACCTTC. It codes for CASSELGGGYTF.

This clone is a singleton in its sample. The chain links TRBV7-6 to TRBJ2-3; no firm D call. The germline CDR1 and CDR2 sequences are SGHVS and FNYEAQ. V was clipped by 5 bases and J by 5 bases, with 8 bases between them. The CDR3 has 12 residues. The CDR3 is CASSPPKDTQYF. The CDR3 DNA is TGTGCCAGCAGCCCTCCGAAAGATACGCAGTATTTT.

The sample holds a few counts of this clone. CDR3 residues: CASSFRAGATYNEQFF. CDR3 DNA sequence: TGTGCCAGCAGTTTTAGAGCGGGAGCGACCTACAATGAGCAGTTCTTC. The chain joins TRBV28 to TRBJ2-1; 8 bases map to TRBD2. This CDR3 comprises 16 residues. Germline values: CDR1 MDHEN, CDR2 SYDVKM. V dropped 3 bases and J dropped 2; count of bases not matched to a gene: 6.

The CDR3: CASKDRFLNYGYTF. The DNA for the CDR3 is TGTGCCAGCAAGGACAGATTCTTGAACTATGGCTACACCTTC. The rearrangement uses TRBV6-1 and TRBJ1-2; possibly TRBD1 for D (6 bases). The ends were cut back, 7 bases at V and 2 bases at J, with 14 bases in the middle. This CDR3 spans 14 amino acids. The germline CDR1 and CDR2 sequences are MNHNS and SASEGT.

This clone occurred a few times. The rearrangement uses TRBV19 and TRBJ1-4, with 7 bases fitting TRBD1. This CDR3 region has 16 residues. V gave up 6 bases and J gave up 8 bases; unmatched junction bases: 15. CDR1 and CDR2 (germline): LNHDA, SQIVND (reference sequence). The CDR3 loop is CASRDPTGTVDEKLFF. The CDR3 bases are TGTGCCAGTAGGGACCCCACCGGGACAGTTGACGAAAAACTGTTTTTT.

This sequence joins TRBV15 and TRBJ2-7; 7 positions match TRBD2. CDR3 length: 17 residues. Trimming removed 2 bases from V and 5 bases from J; junction bases left unmatched: 15. Looked up from germline, CDR1 is LNHNV and CDR2 is YYDKDF (reference sequence). DNA for the CDR3: TGTGCCACCAGCAGAAACGTAGACTTCGGGAGGACCAACGAGCAGTACTTC. It encodes CATSRNVDFGRTNEQYF.

The rearrangement uses TRBV6-1 and TRBJ1-2, with D maybe TRBD1 (6 bases). CDR1 is MNHNS and CDR2 is SASEGT in the germline V gene. The CDR3 loop spans 13 amino acids. Trimming took 8 bases from V and 7 from J, leaving 17 bases between them. This chain's CDR3 is CASLRDIYGGYTF. The CDR3 coding sequence is TGTGCCAGCCTCCGGGACATCTATGGTGGCTACACCTTC.

As DNA, the CDR3 is TGTGCCAGCTCACCGACCGAAACCAGCTCTGGAAACACCATATATTTT. Translating it yields CASSPTETSSGNTIYF. The rearrangement uses TRBV18 and TRBJ1-3; D unclear. The CDR3 contains 16 residues. Looked up from germline, CDR1 is KGHSH and CDR2 is LQKENI. Trimming removed 3 bases from V and 0 bases from J, with 12 bases in between.

The chain links TRBV7-9 to TRBJ2-1, with a tentative D call TRBD2 (6 bases). The CDR3 loop spans 14 amino acids. Germline V lookup: CDR1 SEHNR, CDR2 FQNEAQ (reference sequence). Trimming removed 4 bases at V and 8 bases at J, with 15 bases between. The CDR3 protein is CASSWTTSDDEQFF. CDR3 nucleotide sequence: TGTGCCAGCAGCTGGACTACTAGTGACGATGAGCAGTTCTTC.

The chain couples TRBV28 to TRBJ1-5, with a weak D call TRBD1 (6 bases). Trimming took 5 bases from V and 7 from J, leaving 18 bases between them. This CDR3 is 15 amino acids long. In germline, CDR1 is MDHEN, CDR2 SYDVKM. The CDR3, as DNA: TGTGCCAGCAGTCCGGACAGATGGAAGGGACAGCCCCAGCATTTT. It translates to CASSPDRWKGQPQHF. The entire variable domain, with the rest obtained from reference TRBV28 and TRBJ1-5, is as follows: DVKVTQSSRYLVKRTGEKVFLECVQDMDHENMFWYRQDPGLGLRLIYFSYDVKMKEKGDIPEGYSVSREKKERFSLILESASTNQTSMYLCASSPDRWKGQPQHFGDGTRLSIL.

The CDR3 protein is CASSPGVGRRGQGQSYEQYF. CDR3 nucleotides: TGTGCCAGCTCACCTGGGGTAGGAAGACGGGGACAGGGGCAATCCTACGAGCAGTACTTC. The V gene is TRBV18, the J gene TRBJ2-7, with TRBD1 matching 10 bases. Germline loops: CDR1 KGHSH, CDR2 LQKENI. J lost 1 base, V lost 3 bases, and 18 bases had no gene match. There are 20 residues in the CDR3.

The chain carries TRBV27 and TRBJ1-2; 8 nucleotides line up with TRBD1. Trimming cost V 3 bases and J 3 bases; bases outside gene matches: 6. The CDR3 spans 15 residues. CDR1 and CDR2 (germline): MNHEY, SMNVEV (reference sequence). The CDR3 nucleotides are TGTGCCAGCAGTTTCTACAGGGGGGGGGACTATGGCTACACCTTC. This codes for CASSFYRGGDYGYTF.

The chain is built from TRBV5-6 and TRBJ2-2, with D unresolved. The ends were cut back, 1 base at V and 5 bases at J, with 3 bases in the middle. Germline V gives CDR1 SGHDT, CDR2 YYEEEE. The CDR3 is made up of 12 amino acids. The CDR3 sequence is CASSLLTGELFF. CDR3 bases: TGTGCCAGCAGCTTGTTAACCGGGGAGCTGTTTTTT.

This clone was seen a single time. This chain connects TRBV2 to TRBJ1-1, with D possibly being TRBD1 (6 bases). The CDR3 is 14 residues long. The V end lost 7 bases, the J end lost 4 bases, and 16 bases lay between the germline ends. The germline CDR1 and CDR2 sequences are SNHLY and FYNNEI. The CDR3 region has the DNA TGTGCCAGCACCATAGGAGGGGGTACCACTGAAGCTTTCTTT. Protein sequence: CASTIGGGTTEAFF.

This clone has only a few counts. V is TRBV2 and J is TRBJ2-7; TRBD1 matches at 7 bases. The CDR3 contains 11 residues. Germline CDR1 SNHLY, CDR2 FYNNEI. The ends lost 7 bases at V and 5 bases at J; junction bases unmatched: 2. Written as DNA, the CDR3 is TGTGCCAGCACCGACAGGGACGAGCAGTACTTC. It yields the protein CASTDRDEQYF.

This clone was observed a few times. The chain uses TRBV11-2 and TRBJ1-3, with no clear D. The germline V gene encodes CDR1 SGHAT and CDR2 FQNNGV. The CDR3 length is 13 residues. V dropped 5 bases and J dropped 0 bases, with 5 bases sitting between them. The CDR3 protein is CASSNFSGNTIYF. The CDR3 DNA sequence: TGTGCCAGCAGCAACTTCTCTGGAAACACCATATATTTT.

In DNA, the CDR3 is TGTGCCAGCAGCTTGTACATAGCGGGAGTGAATGAGCAGTTCTTC. It is translated as CASSLYIAGVNEQFF. The gene calls are TRBV7-9 and TRBJ2-1; 9 nucleotides agree with TRBD2. The CDR3 is 15 residues long. The germline V gene has CDR1 SEHNR and CDR2 FQNEAQ (reference sequence). V shed 3 bases and J 7 bases; nucleotides not matched to a gene: 7.

CDR3 DNA: TGTGCCAGTAGTACAACCAGGTCAGATACGCAGTATTTT. Translated, it gives CASSTTRSDTQYF. The rearrangement joins TRBV19 to TRBJ2-3; no reliable D call. Germline V gene sequence: CDR1 LNHDA, CDR2 SQIVND (reference sequence). Trimming cost V 4 bases and J 4 bases, with 9 bases left between them. This CDR3 is built from 13 residues.

The chain carries TRBV30 and TRBJ2-1, with 8 bases matching TRBD2. The CDR3 has 13 amino acids. V lost 5 bases and J lost 3; bases outside the gene matches: 3. Looked up from germline, CDR1 is GTSNPN and CDR2 is SVGIG (reference sequence). CDR3 residues: CAWATSDYNEQFF. CDR3 bases: TGTGCCTGGGCGACTAGCGACTACAATGAGCAGTTCTTC.

Comment on this clone: At one boundary the junction diverges from the germline segment, which might be a read error. The chain joins TRBV6-1 to TRBJ1-2; D not certain. This CDR3 contains 11 residues. CDR1 is MNHNS, CDR2 SASEGT, per germline. The CDR3 DNA is TGTGCCAGCAGGGAAGACTATGGCTACACCTTC. It codes for CASREDYGYTF.

The J gene is TRBJ2-7, the V gene TRBV7-9, with 10 bases matching TRBD2. CDR1 and CDR2 (germline): SEHNR, FQNEAQ (reference sequence). The J segment lost 4 bases and the V segment lost 1 base, leaving 4 bases of the junction unmatched. This CDR3 comprises 15 residues. CDR3 nucleotides: TGTGCCAGCAGCTTAGGGCCTAGCGGGAGTTACGAGCAGTACTTC. It translates to CASSLGPSGSYEQYF. The full variable domain, completed using reference TRBV7-9 and TRBJ2-7, is DTGVSQNPRHKITKRGQNVTFRCDPISEHNRLYWYRQTLGQGPEFLTYFQNEAQLEKSRLLSDRFSAERPKGSFSTLEIQRTEQGDSAMYLCASSLGPSGSYEQYFGPGTRLTVT.

This clone was observed a single time. The V call is TRBV4-2, the J call TRBJ2-1; TRBD2 agrees at 9 bases. The V and J ends lost 5 bases and 6 bases, in that order; junction bases with no gene match: 8. Germline CDR1 reads LGHNA; CDR2 reads YNFKEQ. There are 15 residues in the CDR3. CDR3 DNA: TGTGCCAGCAGCGCCCGGACTAGCGAACTCAATGAGCAGTTCTTC. It specifies CASSARTSELNEQFF.

The rearrangement links TRBV5-5 to TRBJ2-6, with D hard to call. Per the germline V gene, CDR1 is SGHKS and CDR2 is YYEKEE (reference sequence). CDR3 length: 17 amino acids. Trimming cost V 4 bases and J 2 bases, with 16 bases left between them. CDR3 region: CASSPAPLGTGANVLTF. CDR3 DNA sequence: TGTGCCAGCAGCCCAGCCCCCTTGGGCACTGGGGCCAACGTCCTGACTTTC.

The chain carries TRBV7-2 and TRBJ2-5; D gene uncertain. The CDR3 consists of 15 residues. The germline CDR1 and CDR2 sequences are SGHTA and FQGNSA. The ends were cut back, 0 bases at V and 1 base at J, with 9 bases in the middle. For the CDR3, the DNA is TGTGCCAGCAGCTTAGCGGGTCAGACCCAAGAGACCCAGTACTTC. The encoded protein is CASSLAGQTQETQYF.

The chain employs TRBV6-5 and TRBJ2-1, with D perhaps matching TRBD2 (6 bases). Trimming left V 6 bases short and J 7 bases short, with 13 bases between. The germline V gene has CDR1 MNHEY and CDR2 SVGAGI. This CDR3 region has 13 residues. This CDR3 is CASSWREANEQFF. CDR3 in DNA: TGTGCCAGCAGCTGGAGGGAAGCAAATGAGCAGTTCTTC.